A selection of T cell receptor beta chains follows, all from one sample in a study of cytomegalovirus exposure and HLA in healthy donors. Using immunoSEQ multiplex PCR, the repertoire was profiled, and TCRdb retains in-frame clones only, with some absent. The sample contains roughly 120,000 clones, roughly four fifths of which appear only once. Sequencing input: PBMCs. Receptors originate from a woman in her thirties or forties in good health and CMV-seropositive. The CDR3 runs from the conserved cysteine through the conserved F or W. A D gene is named only where the DNA matches it firmly. A row's size may be missing; if present it is once, few, many or a size class.

D	size	length	V	J	DNA	CDR3
-	-	15	TRBV9	TRBJ2-3	TGTGCCAGCAGCGGAAGGGGGGGCGTGACAGATACGCAGTATTTT	CASSGRGGVTDTQYF
-	few	13	TRBV5-4	TRBJ2-7	TGTGCCAGCAGGGCGCAGGGTACCTACGAGCAGTACTTC	CASRAQGTYEQYF
-	-	15	TRBV18	TRBJ2-7	TGTGCCAGCTCACCATCGCGAGGGCCCGTCTACGAGCAGTACTTC	CASSPSRGPVYEQYF
-	few	12	TRBV6-5	TRBJ1-1	TGTGCCACCACTAGCGGGGTTTCTGAAGCTTTCTTT	CATTSGVSEAFF
TRBD2	few	17	TRBV7-6	TRBJ2-7	TGTGCCAGCAGCTTAGCGGACCGGCTAGCGGGACTCTACGAGCAGTACTTC	CASSLADRLAGLYEQYF
-	-	12	TRBV30	TRBJ2-5	TGTGCCTGGAGTCAATCAAAAGAGACCCAGTACTTC	CAWSQSKETQYF
TRBD2	-	13	TRBV11-3	TRBJ2-7	TGTGCCAGCAGTCTTGCGGGGGGCCGCGAGCAGTACTTC	CASSLAGGREQYF
-	-	15	TRBV28	TRBJ2-7	TGTGCCAGCAGTTCAACAGGGCGCAGCTCCTACGAGCAGTACTTC	CASSSTGRSSYEQYF
-	once	13	TRBV6-5	TRBJ2-1	TGTGCCAGCAGTACTGGGGGAGCGGGCGAGCAGTTCTTC	CASSTGGAGEQFF
TRBD2	-	15	TRBV5-1	TRBJ2-1	TGCGCCAGCAGTTCTAATAGCGGGAGGCGGAATGAGCAGTTCTTC	CASSSNSGRRNEQFF
-	-	13	TRBV6-6	TRBJ2-1	TGTGCCAGCAGTTTCACAGAGATCAATGAGCAGTTCTTC	CASSFTEINEQFF
-	few	11	TRBV19	TRBJ2-7	TGTGCCAGTCAAAGGGGCTACGAGCAGTACTTC	CASQRGYEQYF